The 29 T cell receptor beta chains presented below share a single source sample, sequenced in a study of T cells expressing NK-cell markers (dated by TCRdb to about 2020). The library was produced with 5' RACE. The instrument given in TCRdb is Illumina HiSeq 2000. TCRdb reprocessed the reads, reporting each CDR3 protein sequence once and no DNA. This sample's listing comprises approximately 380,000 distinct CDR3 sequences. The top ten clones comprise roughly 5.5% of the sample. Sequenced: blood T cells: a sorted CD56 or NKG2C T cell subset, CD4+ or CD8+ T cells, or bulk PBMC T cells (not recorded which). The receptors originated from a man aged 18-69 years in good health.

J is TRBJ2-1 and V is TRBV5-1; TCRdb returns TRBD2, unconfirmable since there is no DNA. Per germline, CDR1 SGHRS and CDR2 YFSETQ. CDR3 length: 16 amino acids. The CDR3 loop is CASSLEVGAGGGKQFF.

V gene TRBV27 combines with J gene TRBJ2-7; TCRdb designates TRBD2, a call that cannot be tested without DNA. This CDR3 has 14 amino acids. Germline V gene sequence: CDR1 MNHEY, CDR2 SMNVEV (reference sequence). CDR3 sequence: CASRTTMGYYEQYF.

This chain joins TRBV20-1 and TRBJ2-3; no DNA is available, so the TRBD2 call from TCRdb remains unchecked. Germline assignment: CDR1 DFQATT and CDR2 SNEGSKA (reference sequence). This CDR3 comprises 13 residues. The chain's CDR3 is CSARDAGGKGQYF.

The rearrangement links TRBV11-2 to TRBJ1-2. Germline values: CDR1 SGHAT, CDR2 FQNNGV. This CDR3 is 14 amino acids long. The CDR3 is CASSLVAGIDGYTF.

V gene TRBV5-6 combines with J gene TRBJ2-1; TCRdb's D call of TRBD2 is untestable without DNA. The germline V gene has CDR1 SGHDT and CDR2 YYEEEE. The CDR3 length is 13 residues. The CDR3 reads CASSGTSFDEQFF.

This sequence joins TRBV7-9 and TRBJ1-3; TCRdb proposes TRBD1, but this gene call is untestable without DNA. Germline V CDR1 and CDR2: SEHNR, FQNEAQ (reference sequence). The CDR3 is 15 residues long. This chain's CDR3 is CASSSRQAAGNTIYF.

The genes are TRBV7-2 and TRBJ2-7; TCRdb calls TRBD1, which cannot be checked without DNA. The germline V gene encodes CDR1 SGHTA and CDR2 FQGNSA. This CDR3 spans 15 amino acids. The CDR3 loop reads CASSTTGGRYYEQYF.

CDR3 region: CASSPRQVPTEQYF. The gene calls are TRBV3-1 and TRBJ2-7; lacking DNA, the TRBD1 call made by TCRdb goes unchecked. CDR1 and CDR2 (germline): LGHDT, YNNKEL (reference sequence). The CDR3 extends over 14 amino acids.

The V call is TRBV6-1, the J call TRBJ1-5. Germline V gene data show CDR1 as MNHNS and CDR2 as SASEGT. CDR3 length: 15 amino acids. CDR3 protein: CASTSNLHSNQPQHF.

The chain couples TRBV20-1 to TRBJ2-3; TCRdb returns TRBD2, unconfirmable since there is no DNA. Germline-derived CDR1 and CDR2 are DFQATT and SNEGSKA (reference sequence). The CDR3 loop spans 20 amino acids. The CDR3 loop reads CSARDNVVASGRPGMGTQYF.

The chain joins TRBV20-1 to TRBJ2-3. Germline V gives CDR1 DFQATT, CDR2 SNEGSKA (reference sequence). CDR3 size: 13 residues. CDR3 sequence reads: CSAWGLGTDTQYF.

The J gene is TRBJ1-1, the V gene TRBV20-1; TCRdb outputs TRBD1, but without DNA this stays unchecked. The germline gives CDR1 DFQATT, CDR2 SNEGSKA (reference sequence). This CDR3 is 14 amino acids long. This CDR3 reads CSARDPKRGTEAFF.

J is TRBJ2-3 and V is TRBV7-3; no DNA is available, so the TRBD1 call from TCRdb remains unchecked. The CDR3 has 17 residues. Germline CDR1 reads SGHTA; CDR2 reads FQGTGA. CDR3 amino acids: CASSGGDLAPGTDTQYF.

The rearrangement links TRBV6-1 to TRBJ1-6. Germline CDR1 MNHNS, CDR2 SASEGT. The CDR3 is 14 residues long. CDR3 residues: CASSKRSRNSPLHF.

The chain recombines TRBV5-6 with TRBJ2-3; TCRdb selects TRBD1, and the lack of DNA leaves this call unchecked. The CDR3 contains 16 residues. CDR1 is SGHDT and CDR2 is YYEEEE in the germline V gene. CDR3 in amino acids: CASSLKAGGLGYTQYF.

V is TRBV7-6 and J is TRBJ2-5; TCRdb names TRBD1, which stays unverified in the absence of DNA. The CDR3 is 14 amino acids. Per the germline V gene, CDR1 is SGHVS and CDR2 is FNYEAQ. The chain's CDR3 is CASSLFGRGEAQYF.

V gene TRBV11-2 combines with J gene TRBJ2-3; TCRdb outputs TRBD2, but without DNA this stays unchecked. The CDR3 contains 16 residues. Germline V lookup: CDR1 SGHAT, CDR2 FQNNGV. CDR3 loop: CASSQLARPSTDTQYF. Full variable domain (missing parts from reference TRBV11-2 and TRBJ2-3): EAGVAQSPRYKIIEKRQSVAFWCNPISGHATLYWYQQILGQGPKLLIQFQNNGVVDDSQLPKDRFSAERLKGVDSTLKIQPAKLEDSAVYLCASSQLARPSTDTQYFGPGTRLTVL.

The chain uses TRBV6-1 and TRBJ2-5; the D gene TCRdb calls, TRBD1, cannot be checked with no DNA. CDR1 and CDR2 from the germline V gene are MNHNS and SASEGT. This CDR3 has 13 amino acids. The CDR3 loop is CASRRDIGETQYF.

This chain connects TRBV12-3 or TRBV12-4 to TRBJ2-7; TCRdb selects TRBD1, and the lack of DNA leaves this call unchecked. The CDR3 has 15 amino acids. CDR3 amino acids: CASSPDRGIRHEQYF.

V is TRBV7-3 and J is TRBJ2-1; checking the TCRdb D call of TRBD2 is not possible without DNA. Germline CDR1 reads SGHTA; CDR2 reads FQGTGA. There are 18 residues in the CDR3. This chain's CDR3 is CASSPLTLAGGKSNEQFF.

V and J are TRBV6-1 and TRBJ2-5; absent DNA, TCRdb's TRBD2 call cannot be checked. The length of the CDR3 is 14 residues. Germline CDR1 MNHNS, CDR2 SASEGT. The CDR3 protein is CASSQGLFGETQYF.

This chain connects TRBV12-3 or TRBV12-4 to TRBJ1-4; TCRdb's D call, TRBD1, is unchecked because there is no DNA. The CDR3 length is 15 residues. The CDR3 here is CASSPQGAANEKLFF.

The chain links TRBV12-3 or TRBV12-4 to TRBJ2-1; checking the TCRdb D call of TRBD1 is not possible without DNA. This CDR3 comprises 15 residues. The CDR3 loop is CASSSRQNPRNEQFF.

CDR3 loop: CASSLPHIQYF. J is TRBJ2-4 and V is TRBV7-2. There are 11 residues in the CDR3. From germline, CDR1 is SGHTA and CDR2 FQGNSA.

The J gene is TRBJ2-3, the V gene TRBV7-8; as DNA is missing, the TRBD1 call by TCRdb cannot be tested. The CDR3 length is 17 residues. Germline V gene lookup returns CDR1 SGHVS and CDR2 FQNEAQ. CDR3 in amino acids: CASSLGGDSLTRNTQYF.

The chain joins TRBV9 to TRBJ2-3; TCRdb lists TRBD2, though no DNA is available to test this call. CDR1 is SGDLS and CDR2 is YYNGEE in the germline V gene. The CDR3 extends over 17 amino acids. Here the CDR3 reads CASSASPRDSTLDTQYF.

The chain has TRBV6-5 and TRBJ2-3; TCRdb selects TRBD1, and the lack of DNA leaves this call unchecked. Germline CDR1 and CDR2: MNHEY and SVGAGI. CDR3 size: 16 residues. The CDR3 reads CASSYSEGVGTDTQYF.

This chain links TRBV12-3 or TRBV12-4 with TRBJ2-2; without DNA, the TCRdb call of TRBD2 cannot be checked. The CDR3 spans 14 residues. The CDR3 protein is CASRSGGRAGELFF.

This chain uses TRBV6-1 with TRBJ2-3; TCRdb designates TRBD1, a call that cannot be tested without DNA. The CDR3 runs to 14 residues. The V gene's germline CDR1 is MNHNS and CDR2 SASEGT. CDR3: CASSANLGGDTQYF.